The T cell receptor beta chain described here comes from a study of metastatic and nonmetastatic thyroid tumors. Study summary: Repertoire data that came from the blood and tumor or nodule tissue of malignant and benign thyroid patients were compared. Study findings and constraints: A significant increase in TCR beta diversity was reportedly seen in malignant thyroid tumors relative to benign nodules, in blood and tumor.

This CDR3 comprises 15 residues. Per the germline V gene, CDR1 is SGHKS and CDR2 is YYEKEE (reference sequence). V shed 5 bases, J shed 4 bases, and the junction held 10 bases outside the gene matches. This clone has at least ten counts. Its antigen is unknown. Authors' methods: Differences in CDR3 between clinicopathological groups were drawn on to build a classifier intended to discriminate distant-metastatic papillary thyroid cancer patients. TCRdb re-called clones from the PCR reads using MiXCR. The V and J calls come from TCRdb's annotation, not from the publication. Of about 40,000 clones listed, over 9.5% are singletons. Before thyroid surgery, none of the patients had received any treatment.

The J gene is TRBJ2-7, the V gene TRBV5-5, with TRBD1 matching 9 bases. This TCR was recovered from a female donor with papillary thyroid cancer or a benign thyroid nodule (not recorded which). Some clones in this sample may be carry-over from other donors' samples. What was sequenced was blood. Here the CDR3 reads CASRGEGQGKYEQYF. The CDR3 DNA reads as TGTGCCAGCAGGGGCGAGGGACAGGGCAAGTACGAGCAGTACTTC.